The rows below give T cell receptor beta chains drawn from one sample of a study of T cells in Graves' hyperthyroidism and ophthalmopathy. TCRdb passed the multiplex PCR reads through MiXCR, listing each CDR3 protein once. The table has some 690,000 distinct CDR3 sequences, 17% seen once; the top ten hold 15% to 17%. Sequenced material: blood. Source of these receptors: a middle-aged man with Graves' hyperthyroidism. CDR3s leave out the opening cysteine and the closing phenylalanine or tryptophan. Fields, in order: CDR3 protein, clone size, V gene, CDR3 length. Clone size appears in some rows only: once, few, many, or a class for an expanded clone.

SANSGTSANNEQF | - | TRBV20-1 | 13
ASSHRDRGPEQF | - | TRBV5-1 | 12
ASSGDPENSPLH | many | TRBV2 | 12
SVGVASSGNTIY | - | TRBV29-1 | 12
ASRTGFQPQH | few | TRBV19 | 10
SARAFSAGVGDTQY | few | TRBV20-1 | 14
ASSLALGGFGQPQH | many | TRBV7-9 | 14
ASRGTDYGYT | few | TRBV18 | 10
AISGTTGVNTEAF | many | TRBV10-3 | 13
ASSKGAGKLF | few | TRBV19 | 10
ASGDAYGYT | - | TRBV6-1 | 9
ASSVGWGSGIGYT | few | TRBV9 | 13
ATARDRGYYGYT | many | TRBV19 | 12
ASSNARDREDGYT | - | TRBV5-1 | 13
ASSWRGGGYTQY | - | TRBV7-9 | 12
ASSPWTGLYYGYT | few | TRBV14 | 13
ASRAGGGDTEAF | many | TRBV6-2/TRBV6-3 | 12
ASSFRTGRGNTEAF | many | TRBV19 | 14
ASGLASSLISGRAPYNEQF | - | TRBV12-5 | 19
ASSLFVGGHYGYT | many | TRBV27 | 13
ASSVVAGRASPLH | many | TRBV9 | 13
ASQRGNTIY | many | TRBV28 | 9
ASSSPRQGRGSEAF | many | TRBV6-1 | 14
ATSGTQSNYGYT | few | TRBV10-3 | 12
ASSFSRESTEAF | - | TRBV11-3 | 12
ASSEHGYGYT | many | TRBV12-3/TRBV12-4 | 10
ASSPGASGRATSTDTQY | few | TRBV28 | 17
ASSLILAGGVDEQF | many | TRBV5-1 | 14
ASSALSNTDTQY | many | TRBV9 | 12
ASSQVLRTSGSRDTQY | - | TRBV3-1 | 16
ASSLVGEEVADTQY | few | TRBV5-6 | 14
SARVVAGGPETGELF | - | TRBV20-1 | 15
ASSPLTGQENTEAF | few | TRBV3-1 | 14
AIRQDANTGELF | - | TRBV10-3 | 12
ASRPLAGGYNEQF | many | TRBV6-1 | 13
ASGERLAGVETQY | few | TRBV9 | 13
ASSIGAQKRSNQPQH | - | TRBV19 | 15
ASRSDRGILAGNNEQF | many | TRBV5-1 | 16
ASRPPRPPDTQY | - | TRBV11-1 | 12
SARGERDNEQY | - | TRBV20-1 | 11